This T cell receptor (beta chain) is from a study of blood T cells in healthy people across ages. A note on this clonotype: The antigen is not known.

Overall study results and limits: In older individuals, TCR beta diversity per million T cells was lower, falling roughly linearly with age.

With a J-beta primer mix and a sample-barcoded 5' primer, a second PCR ran about 7 to 12 cycles. Each of the samples gave a minimum of 2.5 million paired-end reads that contained CDR3. Via MiXCR, TCRdb re-called the 5' RACE reads, giving one row per CDR3 protein. The table has 1,800,000 or so distinct CDR3 sequences, around 40% seen once; the top ten hold 20% to 25%. V lost 2 bases to trimming and J lost 8 bases, with 15 bases between them. This CDR3 spans 15 amino acids. For every donor, a draw yielded about 10 milliliters of peripheral blood. The receptor was derived from a human donor in good health. The gene calls are TRBV12-3 or TRBV12-4 and TRBJ2-2; tentatively, D is TRBD1 (5 bases). The material sequenced was blood. CDR3 sequence reads: CASSLIPGHGGELFF. CDR3 coding DNA: TGTGCCAGCAGTTTAATACCCGGACACGGAGGGGAGCTGTTTTTT.